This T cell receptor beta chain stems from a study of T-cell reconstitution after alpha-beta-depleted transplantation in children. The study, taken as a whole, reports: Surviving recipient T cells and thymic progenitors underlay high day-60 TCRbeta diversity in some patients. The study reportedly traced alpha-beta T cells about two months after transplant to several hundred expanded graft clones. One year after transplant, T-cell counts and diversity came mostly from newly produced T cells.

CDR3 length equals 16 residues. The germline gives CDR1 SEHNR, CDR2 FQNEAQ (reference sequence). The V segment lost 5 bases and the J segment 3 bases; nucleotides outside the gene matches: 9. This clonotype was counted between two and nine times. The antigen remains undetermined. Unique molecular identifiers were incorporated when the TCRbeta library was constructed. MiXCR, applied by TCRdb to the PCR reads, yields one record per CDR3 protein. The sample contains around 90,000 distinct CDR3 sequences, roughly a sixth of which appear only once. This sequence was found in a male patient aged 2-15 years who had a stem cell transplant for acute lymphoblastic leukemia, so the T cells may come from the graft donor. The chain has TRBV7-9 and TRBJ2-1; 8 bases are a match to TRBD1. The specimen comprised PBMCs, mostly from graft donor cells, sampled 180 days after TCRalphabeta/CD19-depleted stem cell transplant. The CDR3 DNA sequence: TGTGCCAGCAGCGGATGGACAGGGAGGCGCTACAATGAGCAGTTCTTC. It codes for CASSGWTGRRYNEQFF.